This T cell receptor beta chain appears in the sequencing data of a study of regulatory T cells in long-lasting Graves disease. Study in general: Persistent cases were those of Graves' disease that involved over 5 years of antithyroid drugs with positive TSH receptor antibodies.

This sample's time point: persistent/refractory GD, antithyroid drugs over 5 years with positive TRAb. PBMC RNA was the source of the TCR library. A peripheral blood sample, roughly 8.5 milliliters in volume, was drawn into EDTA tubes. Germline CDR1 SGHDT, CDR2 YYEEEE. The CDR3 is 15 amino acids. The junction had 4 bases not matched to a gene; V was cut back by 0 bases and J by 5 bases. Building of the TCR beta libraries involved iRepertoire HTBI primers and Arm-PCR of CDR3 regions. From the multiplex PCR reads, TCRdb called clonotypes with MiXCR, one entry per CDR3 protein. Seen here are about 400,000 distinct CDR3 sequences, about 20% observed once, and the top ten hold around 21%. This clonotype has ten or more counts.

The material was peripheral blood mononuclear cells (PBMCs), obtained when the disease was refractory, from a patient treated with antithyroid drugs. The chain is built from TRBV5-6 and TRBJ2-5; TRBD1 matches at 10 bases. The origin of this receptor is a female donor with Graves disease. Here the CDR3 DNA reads TGTGCCAGCAGCTTGGTAGGGACAGGGGACGAGACCCAGTACTTC. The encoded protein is CASSLVGTGDETQYF.